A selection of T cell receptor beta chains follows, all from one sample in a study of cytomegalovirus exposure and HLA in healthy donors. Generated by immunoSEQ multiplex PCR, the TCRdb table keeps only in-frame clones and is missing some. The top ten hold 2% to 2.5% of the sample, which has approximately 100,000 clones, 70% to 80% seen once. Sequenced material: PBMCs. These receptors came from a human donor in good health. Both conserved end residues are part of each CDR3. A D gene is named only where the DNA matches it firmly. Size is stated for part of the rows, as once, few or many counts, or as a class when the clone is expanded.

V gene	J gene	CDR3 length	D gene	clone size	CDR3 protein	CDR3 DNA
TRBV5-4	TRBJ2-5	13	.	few	CASSLAGFETQYF	TGTGCCAGCAGCTTGGCGGGGTTTGAGACCCAGTACTTC
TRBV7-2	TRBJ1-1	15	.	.	CASSPTRTLGTEAFF	TGTGCCAGCAGCCCCACTAGGACTTTGGGGACTGAAGCTTTCTTT
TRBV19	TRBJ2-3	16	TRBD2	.	CASSEPLAGRTDTQYF	TGTGCCAGTAGTGAACCCCTAGCGGGACGCACAGATACGCAGTATTTT
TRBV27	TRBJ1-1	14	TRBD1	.	CASRPQGAFTEAFF	TGTGCCAGCAGACCACAGGGGGCGTTCACTGAAGCTTTCTTT
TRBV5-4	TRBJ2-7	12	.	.	CASSLSVNEQYF	TGTGCCAGCAGCTTGTCAGTAAACGAGCAGTACTTC
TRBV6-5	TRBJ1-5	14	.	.	CASSEQGSNQPQHF	TGTGCCAGCAGTGAACAGGGTAGCAATCAGCCCCAGCATTTT
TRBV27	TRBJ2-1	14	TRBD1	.	CASSGTGVGNEQFF	TGTGCCAGCAGTGGTACAGGGGTCGGCAATGAGCAGTTCTTC
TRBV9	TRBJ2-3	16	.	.	CASSRLGVARGDTQYF	TGTGCCAGCAGCCGATTGGGAGTGGCCCGGGGAGATACGCAGTATTTT
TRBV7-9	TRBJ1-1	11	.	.	CASSINTEAFF	TGTGCCAGCAGCATAAACACTGAAGCTTTCTTT
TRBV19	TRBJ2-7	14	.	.	CASRPQAGSYEQYF	TGTGCCAGTAGACCGCAGGCAGGATCCTACGAGCAGTACTTC
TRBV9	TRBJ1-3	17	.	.	CASSVATGLLSGNTIYF	TGTGCCAGCAGCGTAGCTACAGGGCTCCTCTCTGGAAACACCATATATTTT
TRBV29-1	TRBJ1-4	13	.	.	CSVATVLNEKLFF	TGCAGCGTTGCGACAGTCCTTAATGAAAAACTGTTTTTT
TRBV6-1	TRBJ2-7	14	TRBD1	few	CASRPGQGGREQYF	TGTGCCAGCAGGCCGGGACAGGGAGGGCGCGAGCAGTACTTC
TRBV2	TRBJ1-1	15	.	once	CASSGRGLTNTEAFF	TGTGCCAGCAGTGGGAGGGGACTGACAAACACTGAAGCTTTCTTT
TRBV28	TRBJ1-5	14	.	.	CASSLNQGNQPQHF	TGTGCCAGCAGTTTAAACCAGGGTAATCAGCCCCAGCATTTT
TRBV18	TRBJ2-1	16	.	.	CASSPPAGPRGNEQFF	TGTGCCAGCTCACCTCCTGCGGGGCCCAGGGGGAATGAGCAGTTCTTC
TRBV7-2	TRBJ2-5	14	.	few	CASSLLMGPETQYF	TGTGCCAGCAGCTTATTAATGGGGCCGGAGACCCAGTACTTC
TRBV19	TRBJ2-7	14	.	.	CASSGRLGANEQYF	TGTGCCAGTAGTGGGAGACTAGGAGCAAACGAGCAGTACTTC
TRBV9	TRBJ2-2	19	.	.	CASSAGSRVDRSNTGELFF	TGTGCCAGCAGCGCGGGATCGAGGGTCGACCGGTCGAACACCGGGGAGCTGTTTTTT
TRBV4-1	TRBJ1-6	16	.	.	CASSQAAGRGSSPLHF	TGCGCCAGCAGCCAAGCGGCGGGTCGGGGAAGTTCACCCCTCCACTTT
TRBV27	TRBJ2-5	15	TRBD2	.	CASSFGLAGAETQYF	TGTGCCAGCAGTTTTGGGCTAGCGGGGGCGGAGACCCAGTACTTC
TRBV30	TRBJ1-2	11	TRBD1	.	CALQGAYGYTF	TGTGCCTTACAGGGGGCCTATGGCTACACCTTC
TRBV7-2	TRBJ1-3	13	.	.	CASSFSTGNTIYF	TGTGCCAGCAGCTTTTCAACTGGAAACACCATATATTTT
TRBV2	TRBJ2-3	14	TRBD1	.	CASRPGQGPDTQYF	TGTGCCAGCAGACCGGGACAGGGTCCAGATACGCAGTATTTT
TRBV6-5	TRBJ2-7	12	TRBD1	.	CASKTGVGEQYF	TGTGCCAGCAAGACAGGGGTCGGCGAGCAGTACTTC
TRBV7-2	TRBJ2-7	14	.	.	CASSFDRFSYEQYF	TGTGCCAGCAGCTTCGACAGGTTTTCCTACGAGCAGTACTTC
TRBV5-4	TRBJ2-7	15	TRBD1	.	CASSSGGTGVYEQYF	TGTGCCAGCAGCTCCGGCGGGACAGGGGTGTACGAGCAGTACTTC
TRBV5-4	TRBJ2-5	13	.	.	CASSLSSRETQYF	TGTGCCAGCAGCCTATCTAGTCGGGAGACCCAGTACTTC
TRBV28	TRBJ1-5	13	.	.	CASSFRANQPQHF	TGTGCCAGCAGTTTCAGGGCCAATCAGCCCCAGCATTTT